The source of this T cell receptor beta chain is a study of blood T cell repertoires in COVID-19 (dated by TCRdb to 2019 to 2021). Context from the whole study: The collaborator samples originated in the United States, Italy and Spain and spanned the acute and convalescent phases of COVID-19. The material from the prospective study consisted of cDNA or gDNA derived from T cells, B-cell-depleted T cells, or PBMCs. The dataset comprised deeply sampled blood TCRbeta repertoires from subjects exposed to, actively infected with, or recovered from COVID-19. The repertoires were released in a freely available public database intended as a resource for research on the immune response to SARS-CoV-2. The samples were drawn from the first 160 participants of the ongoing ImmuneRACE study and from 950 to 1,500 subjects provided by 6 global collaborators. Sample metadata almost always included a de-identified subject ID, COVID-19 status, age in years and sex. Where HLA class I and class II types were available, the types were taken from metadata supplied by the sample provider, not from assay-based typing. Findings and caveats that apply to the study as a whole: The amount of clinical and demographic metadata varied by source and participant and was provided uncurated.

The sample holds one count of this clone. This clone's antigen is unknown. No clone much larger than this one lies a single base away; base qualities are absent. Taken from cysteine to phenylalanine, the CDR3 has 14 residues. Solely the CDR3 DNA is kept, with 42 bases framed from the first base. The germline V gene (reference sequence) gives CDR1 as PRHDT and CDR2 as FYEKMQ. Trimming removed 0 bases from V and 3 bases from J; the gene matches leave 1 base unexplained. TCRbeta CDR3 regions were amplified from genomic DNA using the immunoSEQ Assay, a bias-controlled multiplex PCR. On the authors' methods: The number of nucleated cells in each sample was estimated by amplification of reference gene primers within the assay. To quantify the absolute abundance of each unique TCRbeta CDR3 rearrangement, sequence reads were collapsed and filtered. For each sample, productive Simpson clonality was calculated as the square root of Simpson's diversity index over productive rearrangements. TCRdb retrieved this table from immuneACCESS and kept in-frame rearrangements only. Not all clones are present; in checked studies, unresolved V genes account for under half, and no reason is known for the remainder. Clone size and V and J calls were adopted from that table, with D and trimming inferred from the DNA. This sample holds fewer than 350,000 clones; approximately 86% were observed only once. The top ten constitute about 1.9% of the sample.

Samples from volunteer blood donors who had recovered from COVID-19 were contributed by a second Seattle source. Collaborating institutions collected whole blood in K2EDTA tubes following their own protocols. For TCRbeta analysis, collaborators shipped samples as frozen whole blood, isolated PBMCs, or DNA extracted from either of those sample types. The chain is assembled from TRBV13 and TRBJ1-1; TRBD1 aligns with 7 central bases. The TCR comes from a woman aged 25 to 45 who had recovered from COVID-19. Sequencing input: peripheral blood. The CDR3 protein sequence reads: CASSLGDRDTEAFF. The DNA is TGTGCCAGCAGCTTAGGTGACAGGGACACTGAAGCTTTCTTT.